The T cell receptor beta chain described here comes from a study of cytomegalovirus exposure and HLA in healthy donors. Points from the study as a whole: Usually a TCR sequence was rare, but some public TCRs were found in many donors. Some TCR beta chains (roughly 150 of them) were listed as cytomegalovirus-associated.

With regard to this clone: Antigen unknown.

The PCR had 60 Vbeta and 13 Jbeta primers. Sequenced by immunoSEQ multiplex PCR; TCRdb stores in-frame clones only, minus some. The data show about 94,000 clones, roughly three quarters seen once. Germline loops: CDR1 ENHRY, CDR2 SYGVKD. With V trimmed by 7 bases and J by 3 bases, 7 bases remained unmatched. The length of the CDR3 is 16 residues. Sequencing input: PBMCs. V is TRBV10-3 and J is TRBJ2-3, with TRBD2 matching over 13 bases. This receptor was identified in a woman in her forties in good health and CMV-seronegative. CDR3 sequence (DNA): TGTGCCATCAATAAACTAGCGGGGGGGCCGACAGATACGCAGTATTTT. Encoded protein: CAINKLAGGPTDTQYF.